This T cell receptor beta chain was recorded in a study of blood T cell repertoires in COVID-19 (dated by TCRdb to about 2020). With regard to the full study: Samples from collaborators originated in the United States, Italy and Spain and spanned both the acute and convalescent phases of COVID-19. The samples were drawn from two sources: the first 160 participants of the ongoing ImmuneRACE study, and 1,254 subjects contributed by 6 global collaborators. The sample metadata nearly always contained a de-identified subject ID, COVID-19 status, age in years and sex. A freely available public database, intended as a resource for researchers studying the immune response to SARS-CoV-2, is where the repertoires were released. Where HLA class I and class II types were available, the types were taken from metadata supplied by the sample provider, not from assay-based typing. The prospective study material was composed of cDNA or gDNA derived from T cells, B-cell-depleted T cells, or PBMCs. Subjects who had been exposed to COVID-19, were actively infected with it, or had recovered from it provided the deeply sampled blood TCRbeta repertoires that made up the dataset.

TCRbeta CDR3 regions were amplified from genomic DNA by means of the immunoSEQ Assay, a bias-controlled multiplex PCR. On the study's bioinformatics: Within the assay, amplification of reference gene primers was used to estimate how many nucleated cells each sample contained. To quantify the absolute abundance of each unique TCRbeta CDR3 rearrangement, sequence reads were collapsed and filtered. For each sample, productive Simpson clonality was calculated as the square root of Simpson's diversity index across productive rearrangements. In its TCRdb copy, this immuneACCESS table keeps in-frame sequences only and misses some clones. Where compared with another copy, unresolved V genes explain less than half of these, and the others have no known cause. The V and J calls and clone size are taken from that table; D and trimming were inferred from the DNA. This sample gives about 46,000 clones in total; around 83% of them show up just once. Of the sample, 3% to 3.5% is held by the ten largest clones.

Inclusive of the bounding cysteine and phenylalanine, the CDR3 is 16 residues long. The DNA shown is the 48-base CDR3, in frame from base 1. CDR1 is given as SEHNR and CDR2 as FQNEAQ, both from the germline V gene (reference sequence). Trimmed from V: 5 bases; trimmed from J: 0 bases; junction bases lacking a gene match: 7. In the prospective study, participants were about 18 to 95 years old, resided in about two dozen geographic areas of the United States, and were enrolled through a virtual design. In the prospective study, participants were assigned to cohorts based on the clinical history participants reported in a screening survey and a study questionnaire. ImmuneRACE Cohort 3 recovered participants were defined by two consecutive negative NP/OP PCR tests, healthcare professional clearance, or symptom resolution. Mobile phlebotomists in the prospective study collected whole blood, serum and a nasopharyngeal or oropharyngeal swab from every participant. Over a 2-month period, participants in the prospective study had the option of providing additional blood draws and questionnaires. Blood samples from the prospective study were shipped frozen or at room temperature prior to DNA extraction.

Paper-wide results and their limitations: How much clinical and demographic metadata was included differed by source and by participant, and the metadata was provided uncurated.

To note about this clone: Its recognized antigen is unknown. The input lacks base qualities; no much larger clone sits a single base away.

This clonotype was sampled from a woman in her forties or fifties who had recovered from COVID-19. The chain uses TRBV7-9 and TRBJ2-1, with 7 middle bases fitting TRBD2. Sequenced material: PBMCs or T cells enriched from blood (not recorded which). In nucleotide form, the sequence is TGTGCCAGCAGCATACCCAGCGGGGTCTCCTACAATGAGCAGTTCTTC. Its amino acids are CASSIPSGVSYNEQFF.